The clone carrying this TCR beta chain was detected many times. TCRdb independently ran MiXCR on the 5' RACE reads; one entry per CDR3 protein. The sample has tens of thousands of distinct CDR3 sequences; about 4% are singletons. The data originate from a study of early T cells in non-severe SARS-CoV-2 infection. CDR1 is SEHNR and CDR2 is FQNEAQ in the germline V gene (reference sequence). The V and J ends lost 5 bases and 2 bases respectively, with 5 bases between them. The CDR3 has 12 amino acids. The source of this sequence is an adult who was a healthcare worker with PCR-confirmed SARS-CoV-2 infection or an uninfected control (not recorded which). V usage is TRBV7-9 and J usage is TRBJ2-3; the D is unclear. The sample comprised whole blood. The CDR3 loop is CASSQPTDTQYF. CDR3 coding DNA: TGTGCCAGCAGCCAGCCCACAGATACGCAGTATTTT.